These 12 T cell receptor beta chains share one sample of origin, sequenced in a study of cytomegalovirus exposure and HLA in healthy donors. Use of 60 Vbeta and 13 Jbeta primers characterized the PCR. Measured with immunoSEQ multiplex PCR; TCRdb has only the in-frame clones, and not every one. The top ten clones hold 6.5% to 8% of a sample with about 150,000 clones, roughly 80% of them seen once. The sequenced material came from PBMCs. These receptors came from a woman between 40 and 55 years old in good health and CMV-seropositive.

The V and J genes are TRBV7-9 and TRBJ2-7, with TRBD2 identical over 8 bases. V shed 5 bases and J 6 bases; nucleotides not matched to a gene: 15. Germline CDR1 reads SEHNR; CDR2 reads FQNEAQ (reference sequence). The CDR3 spans 16 residues. The CDR3 is CASSPTGSGGISEQYF. The CDR3 DNA sequence: TGTGCCAGCAGCCCCACCGGGAGCGGGGGAATCTCCGAGCAGTACTTC.

V gene TRBV2 combines with J gene TRBJ2-2, with unresolved D. Germline lookup yields CDR1 SNHLY and CDR2 FYNNEI. V gave up 5 bases and J gave up 0 bases, with 4 bases separating them. The CDR3 is 13 amino acids. The CDR3 DNA is TGTGCCAGCAGTTACACGAACACCGGGGAGCTGTTTTTT. Protein sequence: CASSYTNTGELFF.

The CDR3 loop is CASTWGGATDTQYF. DNA of the CDR3: TGCGCCAGCACTTGGGGGGGGGCCACAGATACGCAGTATTTT. The rearrangement joins TRBV5-1 to TRBJ2-3; possible D gene TRBD2, 7 bases. There are 14 residues in the CDR3. Between the trimmed V and J ends, which lost 6 bases and 2 bases, there was a span of 13 bases. Looked up from germline, CDR1 is SGHRS and CDR2 is YFSETQ.

This clone showed up just once. The V call is TRBV10-3, the J call TRBJ1-2, with 10 nucleotides matching TRBD1. The CDR3 loop spans 15 amino acids. CDR1 and CDR2 from the germline V gene are ENHRY and SYGVKD. J was trimmed by 8 bases and V by 8 bases; bases with no gene match: 14. In nucleotides, the CDR3 is TGTGCCATCCGTTTGGGGACAGGGGAAAGTTGGGGCTACACCTTC. Protein: CAIRLGTGESWGYTF.

This clone was recorded only once. The V call is TRBV28, the J call TRBJ2-5; D remains unclear. Trimming pared 3 bases from V and 4 bases from J, leaving 9 bases between. Germline V gene data show CDR1 as MDHEN and CDR2 as SYDVKM. The CDR3 runs 13 residues. CDR3 region: CASSLAHLETQYF. DNA of the CDR3: TGTGCCAGCAGTTTGGCCCACCTAGAGACCCAGTACTTC.

The V and J genes are TRBV6-5 and TRBJ1-2; TRBD1 aligns across 8 bases. From germline, CDR1 is MNHEY and CDR2 SVGAGI. J gave up 4 bases and V 3 bases, and 4 bases lay outside the gene matches. The CDR3 length is 14 residues. This chain's CDR3 is CASSYFDRGYGYTF. CDR3 DNA sequence: TGTGCCAGCAGTTATTTTGACAGGGGCTATGGCTACACCTTC.

CDR3 protein: CASRSPFAGPHNEQFF. CDR3 DNA sequence: TGTGCCAGCAGGTCACCGTTCGCGGGGCCCCACAATGAGCAGTTCTTC. The J gene is TRBJ2-1, the V gene TRBV2; weak D call: TRBD2 (6 bases). CDR1 is SNHLY and CDR2 is FYNNEI in the germline V gene. The CDR3 spans 16 residues. Trimming took 6 bases from V and 5 from J, leaving 20 bases between them.

The V gene is TRBV13, the J gene TRBJ2-1, with TRBD1 identical over 7 bases. The germline V gene has CDR1 PRHDT and CDR2 FYEKMQ (reference sequence). J was trimmed by 6 bases and V by 8 bases; bases with no gene match: 10. This CDR3 contains 14 residues. This CDR3 reads CASGYRGISNEQFF. The CDR3 coding sequence is TGTGCCAGCGGATACAGGGGAATCAGCAATGAGCAGTTCTTC.

V usage is TRBV11-2 and J usage is TRBJ1-1, with no clear D. Germline V gives CDR1 SGHAT, CDR2 FQNNGV. CDR3 length equals 15 residues. The V end was cut by 1 base, the J end by 1 base, with 10 bases between. CDR3 amino acids: CASSLGWSGNTEAFF. In DNA, the CDR3 is TGTGCCAGCAGCTTAGGGTGGAGCGGGAACACTGAAGCTTTCTTT.

The V gene is TRBV6-1, the J gene TRBJ1-1; D is unresolved. The length of the CDR3 is 13 residues. The ends were cut back, 4 bases at V and 9 bases at J, with 15 bases in the middle. CDR1 and CDR2 from the germline V gene are MNHNS and SASEGT. CDR3 in amino acids: CASSVSGVGKAFF. The CDR3 DNA sequence: TGTGCCAGCAGTGTTTCCGGGGTAGGTAAAGCTTTCTTT.

The gene calls are TRBV6-1 and TRBJ2-4, with 7 bases fitting TRBD1. Germline V gene lookup returns CDR1 MNHNS and CDR2 SASEGT. This CDR3 has 15 amino acids. The trim removed 3 bases at V and 3 bases at J, leaving 5 bases unmatched. CDR3 in DNA: TGTGCCAGCAGTGACGGGACAGCCAACAAAAACATTCAGTACTTC. This sequence encodes CASSDGTANKNIQYF.

The chain couples TRBV27 to TRBJ2-7; 8 bases agree with TRBD1. V was clipped by 5 bases and J by 5 bases; unmatched bases: 11. Per germline, CDR1 MNHEY and CDR2 SMNVEV (reference sequence). The CDR3 is 15 residues long. The CDR3 nucleotides are TGTGCCAGCAGTACCCGGACAGGGAAATCCCACGAGCAGTACTTC. Its protein is CASSTRTGKSHEQYF.